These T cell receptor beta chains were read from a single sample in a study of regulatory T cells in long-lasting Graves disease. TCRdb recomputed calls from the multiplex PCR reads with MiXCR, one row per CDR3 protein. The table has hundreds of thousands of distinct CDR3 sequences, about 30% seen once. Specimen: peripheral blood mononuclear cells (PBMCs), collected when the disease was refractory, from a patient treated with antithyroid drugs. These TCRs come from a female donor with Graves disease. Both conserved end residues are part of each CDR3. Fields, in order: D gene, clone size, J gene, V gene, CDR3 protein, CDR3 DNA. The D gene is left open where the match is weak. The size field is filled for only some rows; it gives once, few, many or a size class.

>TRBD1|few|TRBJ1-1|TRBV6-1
CASSGLDREAFF
TGTGCCAGCAGTGGATTGGACAGGGAAGCTTTCTTT
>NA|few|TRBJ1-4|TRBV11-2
CASSLMMVTNEKLFF
TGTGCCAGCAGCTTAATGATGGTCACTAATGAAAAACTGTTTTTT
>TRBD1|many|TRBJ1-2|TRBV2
CASRITGDGYTF
TGTGCCAGCAGGATAACAGGGGATGGCTACACCTTC
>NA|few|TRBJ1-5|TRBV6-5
CASSYNGGSNQPQHF
TGTGCCAGCAGTTACAACGGCGGGAGCAATCAGCCCCAGCATTTT
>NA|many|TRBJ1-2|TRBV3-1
CASSPQGRGYTF
TGTGCCAGCAGCCCCCAGGGCCGTGGCTACACCTTC
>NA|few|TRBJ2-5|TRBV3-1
CASSQGADETQYF
TGTGCCAGCAGCCAAGGGGCAGACGAGACCCAGTACTTC
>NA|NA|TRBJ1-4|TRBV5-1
CASGSGTTVATNEKLFF
TGCGCCAGCGGCTCCGGGACAACTGTTGCAACTAATGAAAAACTGTTTTTT
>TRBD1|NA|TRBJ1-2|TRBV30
CAWRFRGYNYGYTF
TGTGCCTGGAGATTCAGGGGGTACAACTATGGCTACACCTTC
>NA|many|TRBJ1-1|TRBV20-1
CSAGGETENTEAFF
TGCAGTGCTGGAGGGGAGACAGAGAACACTGAAGCTTTCTTT
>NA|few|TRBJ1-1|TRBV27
CASRMGAVGNTEAFF
TGTGCCAGCAGAATGGGGGCAGTGGGGAACACTGAAGCTTTCTTT
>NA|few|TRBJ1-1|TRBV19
CASSIGPQRGTEAFF
TGTGCCAGTAGTATAGGCCCACAACGGGGGACTGAAGCTTTCTTT
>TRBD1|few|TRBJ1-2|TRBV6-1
CASSVGTGVLGYTF
TGTGCCAGCAGTGTTGGGACAGGGGTTCTTGGCTACACCTTC
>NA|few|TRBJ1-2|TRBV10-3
CAISTPQGPSAGYTF
TGTGCCATCAGCACCCCTCAGGGCCCCTCGGCTGGCTACACCTTC
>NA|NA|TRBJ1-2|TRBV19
CASSKRPVGEYGYTF
TGTGCCAGTAGTAAGCGTCCGGTGGGAGAGTATGGCTACACCTTC
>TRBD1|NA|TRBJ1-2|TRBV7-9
CASTSGQGAAGYGYTF
TGTGCCAGCACATCTGGACAGGGGGCTGCTGGGTATGGCTACACCTTC
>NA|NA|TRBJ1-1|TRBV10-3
CAISGGPGGTEAFF
TGTGCCATCAGTGGGGGCCCAGGAGGAACTGAAGCTTTCTTT
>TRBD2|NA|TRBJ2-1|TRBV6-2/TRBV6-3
CASSSPSGSRYNEQFF
TGTGCCAGCAGCTCCCCTAGCGGGAGCCGTTACAATGAGCAGTTCTTC
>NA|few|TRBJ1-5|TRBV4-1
CASSQDPGQRNQPQHF
TGCGCCAGCAGCCAAGACCCTGGACAGCGCAATCAGCCCCAGCATTTT
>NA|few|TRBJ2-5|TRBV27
CASSLTGYLETQYF
TGTGCCAGCAGTTTAACTGGGTACTTAGAGACCCAGTACTTC
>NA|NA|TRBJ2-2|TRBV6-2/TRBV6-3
CASNGGNVGVDTGELFF
TGTGCCAGCAACGGGGGAAATGTGGGGGTAGACACCGGGGAGCTGTTTTTT
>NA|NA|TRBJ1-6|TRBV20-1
CSAREPGRVSYNSPLHF
TGCAGTGCTAGAGAGCCAGGGCGGGTCTCCTATAATTCACCCCTCCACTTT
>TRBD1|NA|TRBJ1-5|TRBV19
CASSIDRDSYQPQHF
TGTGCCAGTAGTATAGATAGGGACAGTTATCAGCCCCAGCATTTT
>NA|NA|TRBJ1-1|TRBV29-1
CSVGQTPGLAQYAEAFF
TGCAGCGTTGGCCAAACCCCGGGATTGGCACAGTACGCTGAAGCTTTCTTT
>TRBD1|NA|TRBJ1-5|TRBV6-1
CASSKGQGLSNQPQHF
TGTGCCAGCAGTAAGGGACAGGGCCTTAGCAATCAGCCCCAGCATTTT
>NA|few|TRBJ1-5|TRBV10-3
CAISEGPGTGNQPQHF
TGTGCCATCAGTGAAGGACCGGGTACTGGGAATCAGCCCCAGCATTTT
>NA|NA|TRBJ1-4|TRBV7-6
CATSRGAADEKLFF
TGTGCCACCAGCCGGGGGGCGGCGGATGAAAAACTGTTTTTT
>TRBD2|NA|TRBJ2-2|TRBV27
CASSLVSSGSGTGELFF
TGTGCCAGCAGTCTCGTCTCTAGCGGGAGCGGCACCGGGGAGCTGTTTTTT
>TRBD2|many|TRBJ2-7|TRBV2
CASSAELAGGYEQYF
TGTGCCAGCAGCGCTGAACTAGCGGGAGGCTACGAGCAGTACTTC
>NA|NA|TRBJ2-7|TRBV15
CATSGSGGGEQYF
TGTGCCACCAGCGGCAGCGGAGGCGGCGAGCAGTACTTC
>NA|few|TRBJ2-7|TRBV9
CASSVDEEEGEQYF
TGTGCCAGCAGCGTAGACGAGGAGGAAGGCGAGCAGTACTTC
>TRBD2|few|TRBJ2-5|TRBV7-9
CASSPHGLAGGDKTQYF
TGTGCCAGCAGCCCCCACGGACTAGCGGGAGGTGACAAGACCCAGTACTTC
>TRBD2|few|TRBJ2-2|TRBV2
CASQEREGLNTGELFF
TGTGCCAGCCAGGAGCGGGAGGGCCTAAACACCGGGGAGCTGTTTTTT
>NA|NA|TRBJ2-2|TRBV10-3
CAIRGGGTNTGELFF
TGTGCCATCAGAGGGGGCGGGACGAACACCGGGGAGCTGTTTTTT
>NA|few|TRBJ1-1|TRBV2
CASSDRSSMNTEAFF
TGTGCCAGCAGTGACCGATCGTCTATGAACACTGAAGCTTTCTTT
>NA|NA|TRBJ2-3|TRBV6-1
CASSELPQASRKGDTQYF
TGTGCCAGCAGTGAACTCCCTCAGGCTAGCCGTAAAGGAGATACGCAGTATTTT
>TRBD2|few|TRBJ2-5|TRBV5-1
CASSSSGTAKETQYF
TGCGCCAGCAGCTCTAGCGGGACGGCAAAAGAGACCCAGTACTTC
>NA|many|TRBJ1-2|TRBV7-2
CASSLATGLDYGYTF
TGTGCCAGCAGCTTAGCCACAGGGTTGGACTATGGCTACACCTTC
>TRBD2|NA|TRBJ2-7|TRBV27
CASSSGIAGPTYEQYF
TGTGCCAGCAGTTCGGGAATAGCGGGACCTACCTACGAGCAGTACTTC
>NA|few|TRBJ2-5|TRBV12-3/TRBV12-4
CASSLSDGTQYF
TGTGCCAGCAGTTTAAGTGATGGGACCCAGTACTTC
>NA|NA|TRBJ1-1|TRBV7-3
CASSVRDGVYTEAFF
TGTGCCAGCAGCGTCCGGGACGGAGTATACACTGAAGCTTTCTTT
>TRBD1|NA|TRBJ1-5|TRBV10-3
CAIKDRGNQPQHF
TGTGCCATCAAAGACAGGGGGAATCAGCCCCAGCATTTT
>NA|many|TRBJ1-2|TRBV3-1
CASSTTGFGYTF
TGTGCCAGCAGCACTACAGGGTTTGGCTACACCTTC
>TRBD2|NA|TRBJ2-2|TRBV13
CASSLRAGGQNTGELFF
TGTGCCAGCAGCTTAAGGGCGGGAGGGCAAAACACCGGGGAGCTGTTTTTT
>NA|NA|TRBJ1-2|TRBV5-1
CASSLGVIYGYTF
TGCGCCAGCAGCCTCGGAGTTATCTATGGCTACACCTTC
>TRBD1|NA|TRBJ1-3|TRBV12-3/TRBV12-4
CASLSWTGFLGNTIYF
TGTGCCAGCCTCTCATGGACAGGGTTTCTGGGAAACACCATATATTTT
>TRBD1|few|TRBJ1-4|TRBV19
CASSTTPTGRPNEKLFF
TGTGCCAGTAGTACGACACCGACAGGGAGACCAAATGAAAAACTGTTTTTT
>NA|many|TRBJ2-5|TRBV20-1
CSALPFGTQYF
TGCAGTGCTCTACCATTCGGGACCCAGTACTTC
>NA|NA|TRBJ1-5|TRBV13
CASSSGRREPQHF
TGTGCCAGCAGCTCAGGACGGAGGGAGCCCCAGCATTTT
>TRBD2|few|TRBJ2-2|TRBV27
CASSFASGRNGELFF
TGTGCCAGCAGTTTTGCTAGCGGGAGGAACGGGGAGCTGTTTTTT
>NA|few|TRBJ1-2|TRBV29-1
CSVFQGYGYTF
TGCAGCGTTTTTCAGGGTTATGGCTACACCTTC
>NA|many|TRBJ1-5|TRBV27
CASSPGLSNQPQHF
TGTGCCAGCAGCCCAGGGTTGAGCAATCAGCCCCAGCATTTT
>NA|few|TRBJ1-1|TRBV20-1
CSARVGNTEAFF
TGCAGTGCTAGAGTAGGGAACACTGAAGCTTTCTTT
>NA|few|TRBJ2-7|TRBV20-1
CSARGHSYEQYF
TGCAGTGCTAGGGGACACTCCTACGAGCAGTACTTC